The table lists the clone carrying this TCR beta chain with a few counts. This entry comes from a study of T-cell reconstitution after alpha-beta-depleted transplantation in children. Unique molecular identifiers were incorporated during preparation of the TCRbeta library. Each CDR3 protein is one row after TCRdb ran MiXCR on the PCR reads. Seen here are approximately 510,000 distinct CDR3 sequences, 18% observed once, and the top ten hold around 3.3%. Trimming cost V 4 bases and J 4 bases, with 13 bases left between them. The CDR3 contains 14 residues. Looked up from germline, CDR1 is MGHDK and CDR2 is SYGVNS.

The sample was PBMCs from the stem cell graft donor, taken from the stem cell graft. The sequence came from a human donor who donated a stem cell graft to a child with acute lymphoblastic leukemia. The genes are TRBV25-1 and TRBJ2-5; D gene uncertain. The CDR3: CASSGTRTPETQYF. The CDR3 DNA follows: TGTGCCAGCAGTGGCACCCGTACGCCAGAGACCCAGTACTTC.